This TCR beta chain was profiled in a study of T cell changes during pregnancy in multiple sclerosis. J gave up 4 bases and V 1 base, and 4 bases lay outside the gene matches. Germline V gene lookup returns CDR1 SGHVS and CDR2 FNYEAQ. This CDR3 has 17 residues. Libraries were prepared by immunoSEQ multiplex PCR; TCRdb keeps only in-frame clonotypes and omits some of them. The data hold about 54,000 clones, with around 92% observed a single time. The receptor was isolated from a female donor in good health, enrolled as a control in a pregnancy study. The rearrangement links TRBV7-6 to TRBJ2-3, with 14 bases fitting TRBD2. The sequences come from peripheral blood, collected after pregnancy. CDR3 nucleotides: TGTGCCAGCAGCTTAGGACTAGCGGGGGGGCTAGCAGATACGCAGTATTTT. It encodes CASSLGLAGGLADTQYF. Full variable domain (outside the CDR3, taken from reference TRBV7-6 and TRBJ2-3): GAGVSQSPRYKVTKRGQDVALRCDPISGHVSLYWYRQALGQGPEFLTYFNYEAQQDKSGLPNDRFSAERPEGSISTLTIQRTEQRDSAMYRCASSLGLAGGLADTQYFGPGTRLTVL.